This TCR beta chain was profiled in a study of blood T cells in healthy people across ages. With a J-beta primer mix and a sample-barcoded 5' primer, a second PCR ran about 7 to 12 cycles. TCRdb fed the 5' RACE reads into MiXCR, producing one record per CDR3 protein. The sample shows about 1.1 million distinct CDR3 sequences, 35% to 40% of them seen only once. The sample consisted of blood. This receptor was identified in a man aged 18 to 35 in good health.

This CDR3 reads CASRNRQGMNTEAFF. CDR3 nucleotides: TGTGCCAGCAGGAATAGACAGGGGATGAACACTGAAGCTTTCTTT. The chain uses TRBV6-6 and TRBJ1-1, with TRBD1 identical over 8 bases. Germline V gene data show CDR1 as MNHNY and CDR2 as SVGAGI (reference sequence). The CDR3 extends over 15 amino acids. V trimming: 6 bases; J trimming: 0 bases; junction bases outside the gene matches: 6.